A selection of T cell receptor beta chains follows, all from one sample in a study of blood T cell repertoires in COVID-19. The assay was immunoSEQ multiplex PCR, and TCRdb's table has in-frame clones only and misses some. The sample shows about 140,000 clones, around 90% of them seen only once. Sample: peripheral blood. Receptors originate from a man between 60 and 70 years old with active or convalescent COVID-19. Both conserved end residues are part of each CDR3. Fields, in order: CDR3 protein, CDR3 DNA, D gene, clone size, J gene, V gene. The D gene is left open where the match is weak. Expanded clones get a size class; other rows say once, few or many, or leave the size out.

CDR3 protein: CASSSHPGQTTYGYTF
CDR3 DNA: TGTGCCAGCAGCTCTCATCCCGGACAGACTACTTATGGCTACACCTTC
D gene: .
clone size: once
J gene: TRBJ1-2
V gene: TRBV5-6

CDR3 protein: CASSVYRGRTDTQYF
CDR3 DNA: TGTGCCAGCAGCGTCTACAGGGGCCGCACAGATACGCAGTATTTT
D gene: TRBD1
clone size: .
J gene: TRBJ2-3
V gene: TRBV11-2

CDR3 protein: CASSEAGGVGANVLTF
CDR3 DNA: TGTGCCAGCAGTGAGGCAGGGGGAGTCGGGGCCAACGTCCTGACTTTC
D gene: TRBD1
clone size: .
J gene: TRBJ2-6
V gene: TRBV6-4

CDR3 protein: CASSYGQGGNQPQHF
CDR3 DNA: TGCGCCAGCAGCTACGGACAGGGTGGCAATCAGCCCCAGCATTTT
D gene: TRBD1
clone size: .
J gene: TRBJ1-5
V gene: TRBV5-1

CDR3 protein: CASSRSGTQETQYF
CDR3 DNA: TGTGCCAGCTCACGAAGCGGTACCCAAGAGACCCAGTACTTC
D gene: .
clone size: .
J gene: TRBJ2-5
V gene: TRBV18

CDR3 protein: CARSQPGDRDWDTEAFF
CDR3 DNA: TGTGCCAGAAGTCAGCCTGGGGACAGGGATTGGGACACTGAAGCTTTCTTT
D gene: TRBD1
clone size: .
J gene: TRBJ1-1
V gene: TRBV5-3

CDR3 protein: CASSHGTGEPGYTF
CDR3 DNA: TGCGCCAGCAGCCACGGGACAGGAGAACCCGGCTACACCTTC
D gene: TRBD1
clone size: .
J gene: TRBJ1-2
V gene: TRBV4-3

CDR3 protein: CSVDRGGREQYF
CDR3 DNA: TGCAGCGTTGATCGGGGAGGGAGGGAGCAGTACTTC
D gene: TRBD2
clone size: few
J gene: TRBJ2-7
V gene: TRBV29-1

CDR3 protein: CAISADGGPNTEAFF
CDR3 DNA: TGTGCCATCAGCGCGGACGGAGGGCCTAACACTGAAGCTTTCTTT
D gene: .
clone size: .
J gene: TRBJ1-1
V gene: TRBV10-3

CDR3 protein: CASSRLDRASNQPQHF
CDR3 DNA: TGTGCCAGCAGCCGCCTGGACAGGGCGAGCAATCAGCCCCAGCATTTT
D gene: TRBD1
clone size: .
J gene: TRBJ1-5
V gene: TRBV5-5

CDR3 protein: CASSLDLEETQYF
CDR3 DNA: TGTGCCAGCAGCTTGGATTTAGAAGAGACCCAGTACTTC
D gene: .
clone size: .
J gene: TRBJ2-5
V gene: TRBV5-4

CDR3 protein: CASSTSGRQRSEQYF
CDR3 DNA: TGTGCCAGCAGTACTAGCGGGAGGCAAAGATCCGAGCAGTACTTC
D gene: TRBD2
clone size: .
J gene: TRBJ2-7
V gene: TRBV6-2/TRBV6-3

CDR3 protein: CASSYSGSNQPQHF
CDR3 DNA: TGTGCCAGCAGTTACTCCGGTAGCAATCAGCCCCAGCATTTT
D gene: .
clone size: once
J gene: TRBJ1-5
V gene: TRBV6-2/TRBV6-3

CDR3 protein: CASRMGLGAYEQYF
CDR3 DNA: TGCGCCAGCAGGATGGGACTAGGGGCCTACGAGCAGTACTTC
D gene: TRBD2
clone size: once
J gene: TRBJ2-7
V gene: TRBV5-1

CDR3 protein: CASSHSTDTQYF
CDR3 DNA: TGTGCCAGCAGCCACTCCACAGATACGCAGTATTTT
D gene: .
clone size: .
J gene: TRBJ2-3
V gene: TRBV11-3

CDR3 protein: CASSLATGSYEQYF
CDR3 DNA: TGTGCCAGCAGCTTAGCTACAGGGTCGTACGAGCAGTACTTC
D gene: .
clone size: .
J gene: TRBJ2-7
V gene: TRBV7-2

CDR3 protein: CASSPYGGEYEQYF
CDR3 DNA: TGTGCCAGCTCACCATATGGGGGGGAGTACGAGCAGTACTTC
D gene: TRBD2
clone size: .
J gene: TRBJ2-7
V gene: TRBV18

CDR3 protein: CASTPLGTNTGELFF
CDR3 DNA: TGTGCCAGTACCCCGTTGGGGACAAACACCGGGGAGCTGTTTTTT
D gene: .
clone size: .
J gene: TRBJ2-2
V gene: TRBV19

CDR3 protein: CASSWGALGSFEQFF
CDR3 DNA: TGTGCCAGCAGTTGGGGCGCGTTAGGCTCGTTTGAGCAGTTCTTC
D gene: .
clone size: .
J gene: TRBJ2-1
V gene: TRBV28

CDR3 protein: CASSLVGGSVYEQYF
CDR3 DNA: TGTGCCAGCAGTTTGGTAGGAGGCTCGGTCTACGAGCAGTACTTC
D gene: .
clone size: .
J gene: TRBJ2-7
V gene: TRBV27

CDR3 protein: CASSREGGEAFF
CDR3 DNA: TGTGCCAGCAGTAGAGAGGGAGGTGAAGCTTTCTTT
D gene: .
clone size: .
J gene: TRBJ1-1
V gene: TRBV6-5

CDR3 protein: CASSLGQGFYNEQFF
CDR3 DNA: TGCGCCAGCAGCCTCGGACAGGGGTTTTACAATGAGCAGTTCTTC
D gene: TRBD1
clone size: .
J gene: TRBJ2-1
V gene: TRBV5-1

CDR3 protein: CASSFEGGRGNQPQHF
CDR3 DNA: TGTGCCAGCAGTTTTGAAGGTGGCAGGGGCAATCAGCCCCAGCATTTT
D gene: .
clone size: .
J gene: TRBJ1-5
V gene: TRBV28

CDR3 protein: CATSRVGLAENTGELFF
CDR3 DNA: TGTGCCACCAGCAGAGTTGGCCTAGCAGAGAACACCGGGGAGCTGTTTTTT
D gene: .
clone size: .
J gene: TRBJ2-2
V gene: TRBV15